This TCR beta chain was sequenced for a study of T cell changes during pregnancy in multiple sclerosis. V was pared by 2 bases and J by 1 base, with 9 bases between. Germline V gene data show CDR1 as SGDLS and CDR2 as YYNGEE. The CDR3 covers 15 residues. Assay used: immunoSEQ multiplex PCR; TCRdb lists only in-frame clones, some missing. In the table there are about 49,000 clones, 94% of which are singletons. The source material was CD8+ T cells from peripheral blood mononuclear cells, sampled before pregnancy. The receptor was isolated from a female donor with multiple sclerosis, enrolled in a pregnancy study. The chain has TRBV9 and TRBJ2-2, with a weak D call TRBD2 (5 bases). The CDR3 reads CASSVGVVNTGELFF. The CDR3 nucleotides are TGTGCCAGCAGCGTCGGGGTCGTGAACACCGGGGAGCTGTTTTTT.